The T cell receptor (beta chain) under discussion was sequenced for a study of blood T cell repertoires in COVID-19. Across the whole study: T cells, B-cell-depleted T cells, or PBMCs provided the cDNA or gDNA that served as material.

The CDR3 runs to 13 residues. The germline V gene has CDR1 SGHRS and CDR2 YFSETQ. Trimming removed 4 bases at V and 5 bases at J, with 12 bases between. In the original analysis: Cell counts per sample came from amplifying reference gene primers. Measured with immunoSEQ multiplex PCR; TCRdb has only the in-frame clones, and not every one. For V, J and clone size, that table is used; D and trimming come from the DNA. The table records roughly 140,000 clones, about 81% of them present only once. The cohort comprised adults aged about 18 to 100 years residing in around 25 US areas. Cohorts were based on clinical histories the participants reported.

This clonotype was sampled from a man aged 45-65 years who had recovered from COVID-19. The sample consisted of PBMCs or T cells enriched from blood (not recorded which). The V call is TRBV5-1, the J call TRBJ1-1; D may be TRBD1 (5 bases). Here the CDR3 DNA reads TGCGCCAGCAGCCCCTGGGGGGAAACTGAAGCTTTCTTT. It codes for CASSPWGETEAFF.